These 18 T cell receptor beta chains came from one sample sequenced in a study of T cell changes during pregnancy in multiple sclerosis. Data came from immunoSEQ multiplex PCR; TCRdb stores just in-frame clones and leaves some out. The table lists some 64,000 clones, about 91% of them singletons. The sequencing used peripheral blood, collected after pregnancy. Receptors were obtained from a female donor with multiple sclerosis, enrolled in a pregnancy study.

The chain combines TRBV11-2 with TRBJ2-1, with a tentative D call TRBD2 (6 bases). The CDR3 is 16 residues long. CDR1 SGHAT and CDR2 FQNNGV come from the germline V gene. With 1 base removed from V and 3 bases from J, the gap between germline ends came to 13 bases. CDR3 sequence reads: CASSLGGGKSYNEQFF. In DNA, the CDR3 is TGTGCCAGCAGCTTAGGCGGCGGGAAGAGCTACAATGAGCAGTTCTTC.

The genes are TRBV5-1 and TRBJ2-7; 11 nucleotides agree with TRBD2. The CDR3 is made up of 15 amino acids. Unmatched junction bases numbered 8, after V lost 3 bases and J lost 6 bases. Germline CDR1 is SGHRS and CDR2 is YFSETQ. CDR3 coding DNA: TGCGCCAGCAGCTCCACTACCGGGACTAGCGGCGAGCAGTACTTC. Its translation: CASSSTTGTSGEQYF.

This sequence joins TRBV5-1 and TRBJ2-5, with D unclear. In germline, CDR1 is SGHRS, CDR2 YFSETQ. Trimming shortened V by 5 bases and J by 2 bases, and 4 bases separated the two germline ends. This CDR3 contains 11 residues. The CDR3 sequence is CASRSQETQYF. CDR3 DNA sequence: TGCGCCAGCAGATCTCAAGAGACCCAGTACTTC.

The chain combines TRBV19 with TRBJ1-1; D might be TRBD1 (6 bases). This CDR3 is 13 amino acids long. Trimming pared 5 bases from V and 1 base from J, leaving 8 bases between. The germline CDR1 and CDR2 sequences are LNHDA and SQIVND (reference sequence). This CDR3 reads CASSPTGNTEAFF. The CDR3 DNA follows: TGTGCCAGTAGTCCGACAGGGAACACTGAAGCTTTCTTT.

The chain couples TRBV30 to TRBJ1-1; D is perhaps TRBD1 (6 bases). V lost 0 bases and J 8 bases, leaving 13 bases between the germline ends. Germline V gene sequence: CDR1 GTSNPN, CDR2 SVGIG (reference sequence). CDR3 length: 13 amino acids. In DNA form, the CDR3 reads TGTGCCTGGAGTGTAAGCGGGGGCCAGGAAGCTTTCTTT. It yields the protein CAWSVSGGQEAFF. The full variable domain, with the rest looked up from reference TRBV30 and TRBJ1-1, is SQTIHQWPATLVQPVGSPLSLECTVEGTSNPNLYWYRQAAGRGLQLLFYSVGIGQISSEVPQNLSASRPQDRQFILSSKKLLLSDSGFYLCAWSVSGGQEAFFGQGTRLTVV.

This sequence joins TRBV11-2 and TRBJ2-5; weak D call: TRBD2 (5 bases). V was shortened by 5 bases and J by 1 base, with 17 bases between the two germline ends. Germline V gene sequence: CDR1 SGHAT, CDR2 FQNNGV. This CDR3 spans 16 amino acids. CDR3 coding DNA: TGTGCCAGCAGCCCTGGAGGCAGGTGGGGCCAAGAGACCCAGTACTTC. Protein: CASSPGGRWGQETQYF.

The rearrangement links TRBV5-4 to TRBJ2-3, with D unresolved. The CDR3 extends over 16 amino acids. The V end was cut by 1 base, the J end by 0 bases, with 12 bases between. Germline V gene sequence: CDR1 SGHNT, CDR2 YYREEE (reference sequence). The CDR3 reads CASSLRSLPSTDTQYF. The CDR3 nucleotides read TGTGCCAGCAGCTTGAGAAGCCTACCTAGCACAGATACGCAGTATTTT.

In nucleotides, the CDR3 is TGTGCCAGCAGCCCGGGACAGGGGTTTAATCAGCCCCAGCATTTT. This codes for CASSPGQGFNQPQHF. The chain employs TRBV7-2 and TRBJ1-5; 10 nucleotides line up with TRBD1. The CDR3 is 15 amino acids. J gave up 4 bases and V 5 bases, and 5 bases lay outside the gene matches. Germline V gives CDR1 SGHTA, CDR2 FQGNSA.

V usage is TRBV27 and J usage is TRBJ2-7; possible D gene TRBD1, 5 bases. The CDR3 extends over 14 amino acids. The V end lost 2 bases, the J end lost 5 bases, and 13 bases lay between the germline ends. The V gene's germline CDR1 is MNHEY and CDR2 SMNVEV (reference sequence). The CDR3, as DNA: TGTGCCAGCAGTTTAGCCAGGGATGGCGACGAGCAGTACTTC. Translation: CASSLARDGDEQYF.

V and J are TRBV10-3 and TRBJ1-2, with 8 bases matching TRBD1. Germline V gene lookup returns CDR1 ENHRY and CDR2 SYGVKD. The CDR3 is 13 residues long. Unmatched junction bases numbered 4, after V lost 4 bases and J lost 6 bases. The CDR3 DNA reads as TGTGCCATCAGTGTGGACAGGGAGGATGGCTACACCTTC. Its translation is CAISVDREDGYTF.

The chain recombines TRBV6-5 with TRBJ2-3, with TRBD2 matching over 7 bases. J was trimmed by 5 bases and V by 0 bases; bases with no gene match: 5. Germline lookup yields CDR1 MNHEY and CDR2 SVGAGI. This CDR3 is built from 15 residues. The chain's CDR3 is CASSYSREYGDTQYF. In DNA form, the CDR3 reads TGTGCCAGCAGTTACTCGCGGGAGTACGGAGATACGCAGTATTTT.

As DNA, the CDR3 is TGCGCCAGCAGTAACGGACAGATACAAGAGACCCAGTACTTC. Amino acids: CASSNGQIQETQYF. The chain employs TRBV5-1 and TRBJ2-5; TRBD1 might be the D (6 bases). Germline V gene lookup returns CDR1 SGHRS and CDR2 YFSETQ. V lost 5 bases and J lost 2, with 13 bases in between. This CDR3 is 14 amino acids long.

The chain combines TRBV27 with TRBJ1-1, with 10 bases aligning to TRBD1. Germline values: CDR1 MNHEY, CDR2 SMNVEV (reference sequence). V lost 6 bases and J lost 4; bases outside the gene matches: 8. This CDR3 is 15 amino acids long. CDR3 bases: TGTGCCAGCAGAGAGACAGGGGGCTTGGGCACTGAAGCTTTCTTT. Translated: CASRETGGLGTEAFF.

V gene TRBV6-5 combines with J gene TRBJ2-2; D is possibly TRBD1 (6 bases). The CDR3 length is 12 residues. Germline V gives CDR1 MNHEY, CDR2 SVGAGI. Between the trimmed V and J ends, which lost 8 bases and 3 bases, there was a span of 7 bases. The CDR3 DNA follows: TGTGCCAGCTACAGGGACACCGGGGAGCTGTTTTTT. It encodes CASYRDTGELFF.

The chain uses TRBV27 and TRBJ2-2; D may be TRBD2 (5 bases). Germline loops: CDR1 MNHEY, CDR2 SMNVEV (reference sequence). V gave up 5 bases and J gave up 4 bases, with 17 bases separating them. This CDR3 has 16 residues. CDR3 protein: CASSPSRAGFTGELFF. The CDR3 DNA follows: TGTGCCAGCAGTCCGAGTAGGGCGGGCTTCACCGGGGAGCTGTTTTTT.

CDR3 coding DNA: TGCGCCAGCAGCTTGGCCACAGGGGGCGGTGAGCAGTTCTTC. Translated: CASSLATGGGEQFF. The chain recombines TRBV5-1 with TRBJ2-1, with 9 bases lining up with TRBD1. Germline V gene data show CDR1 as SGHRS and CDR2 as YFSETQ. V was pared by 0 bases and J by 9 bases, with 4 bases of the junction left unmatched. The CDR3 has 14 amino acids.

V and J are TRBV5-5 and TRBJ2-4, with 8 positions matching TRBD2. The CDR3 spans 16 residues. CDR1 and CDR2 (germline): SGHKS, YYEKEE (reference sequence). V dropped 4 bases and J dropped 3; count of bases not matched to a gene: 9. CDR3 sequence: CASSPLLSGSKNIQYF. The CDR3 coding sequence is TGTGCCAGCAGCCCTCTTTTGAGCGGGAGCAAAAACATTCAGTACTTC.

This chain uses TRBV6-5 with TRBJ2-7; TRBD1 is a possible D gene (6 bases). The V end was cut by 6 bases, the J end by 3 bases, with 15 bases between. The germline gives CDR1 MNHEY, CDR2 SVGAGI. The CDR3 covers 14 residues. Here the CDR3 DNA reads TGTGCCAGCAGCCACGGGACACCCGGCTACGAGCAGTACTTC. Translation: CASSHGTPGYEQYF.